The 8 T cell receptor beta chains presented below share a single source sample, sequenced in a study of T cell responses to AZD1222 COVID-19 vaccine. Clones were sequenced by immunoSEQ multiplex PCR, and TCRdb holds only the in-frame ones, with some missing. The profile shows some 140,000 clones, 85% to 95% of them singletons. Sequenced material: peripheral blood, taken on day 0 of AZD1222 vaccination. Receptors originate from an adult in good health.

V is TRBV3-1 (or the pseudogene TRBV3-2) and J is TRBJ2-1; D is possibly TRBD2 (5 bases). This CDR3 has 19 residues. Trimming took 4 bases from V and 4 from J, leaving 26 bases between them. Looked up from germline, CDR1 is LGHDT and CDR2 is YNNKEL (reference sequence). CDR3 sequence (DNA): TGTGCCAGCAGCCCTGCAGGTATGGCTAGCCCACTACAATACAATGAGCAGTTCTTC. Its protein product is CASSPAGMASPLQYNEQFF.

The chain carries TRBV5-1 and TRBJ1-6; maybe TRBD1 (5 bases). This CDR3 has 16 residues. Germline V gene data show CDR1 as SGHRS and CDR2 as YFSETQ. The V and J ends lost 4 bases and 6 bases respectively, with 17 bases between them. CDR3 region: CASSLADSLINSPLHF. As DNA, the CDR3 is TGCGCCAGCAGCCTTGCAGACAGCTTAATTAATTCACCCCTCCACTTT.

This clone has just a few counts. The chain is built from TRBV7-9 and TRBJ2-3; D is uncertain. The germline V and J ends were trimmed by 3 bases and 3 bases, with 4 bases remaining between them. This CDR3 has 12 residues. Germline values: CDR1 SEHNR, CDR2 FQNEAQ (reference sequence). The CDR3 DNA reads as TGTGCCAGCAGCTTTCAGACAGATACGCAGTATTTT. Residues: CASSFQTDTQYF.

DNA for the CDR3: TGTGCCAGTAGTGATACAGGGGTTCAGCCCCAGCATTTT. This sequence encodes CASSDTGVQPQHF. The chain employs TRBV19 and TRBJ1-5; TRBD1 aligns across 7 bases. Germline V gene lookup returns CDR1 LNHDA and CDR2 SQIVND (reference sequence). V trimming: 5 bases; J trimming: 6 bases; junction bases outside the gene matches: 4. The CDR3 loop spans 13 amino acids.

This chain uses TRBV4-1 with TRBJ2-5; a possible D gene is TRBD2 (6 bases). Germline V CDR1 and CDR2: MGHRA, YSYEKL. V was cut by 5 bases and J by 7 bases, with 14 bases left in between. The CDR3 sequence is 13 residues long. The chain's CDR3 is CASSASGLGTQYF. The CDR3 coding sequence is TGCGCCAGCAGCGCCAGCGGGTTGGGGACCCAGTACTTC.

The chain links TRBV11-3 to TRBJ2-1; 7 bases agree with TRBD2. The germline V gene has CDR1 SGHNT and CDR2 YENEEA. The ends lost 5 bases at V and 4 bases at J; junction bases unmatched: 20. The CDR3 loop spans 19 amino acids. In DNA, the CDR3 is TGTGCCAGCAGCATGACCGGGAGGCATAATAACCGAACATACAATGAGCAGTTCTTC. Translation: CASSMTGRHNNRTYNEQFF.

The CDR3 region is CASSLGQGNTEAFF. The CDR3 nucleotides read TGTGCCAGCAGCTTAGGACAGGGGAACACTGAAGCTTTCTTT. This rearrangement joins TRBV7-2 to TRBJ1-1; 7 bases fit TRBD1. Looked up from germline, CDR1 is SGHTA and CDR2 is FQGNSA. The CDR3 is 14 residues long. V was pared by 1 base and J by 1 base, with 0 bases of the junction left unmatched.

The rearrangement uses TRBV3-1 (or the pseudogene TRBV3-2) and TRBJ2-1, with D unclear. The V gene's germline CDR1 is LGHDT and CDR2 YNNKEL (reference sequence). The CDR3 loop spans 12 amino acids. Trimming pared 4 bases from V and 9 bases from J, leaving 10 bases between. The chain's CDR3 is CASSLKKGEQFF. The CDR3 DNA reads TGTGCCAGCAGCCTTAAGAAGGGTGAGCAGTTCTTC.